Listed here are 28 T cell receptor beta chains from one sample, sequenced in a study of blood T cell repertoires in COVID-19. Sequencing was performed with immunoSEQ multiplex PCR; in TCRdb, only in-frame clones are kept and a portion is missing. Here the sample spans fewer than 400,000 clones, over 90% being singletons. The sample comprised PBMCs or T cells enriched from blood (not recorded which). All receptors derive from a woman between 25 and 40 years old who had been exposed to COVID-19.

This clone was counted a single time. The chain is built from TRBV5-1 and TRBJ2-3; D is possibly TRBD1 (7 bases). V lost 4 bases, J lost 0 bases, and 18 bases lay in between. The germline V gene encodes CDR1 SGHRS and CDR2 YFSETQ. There are 17 residues in the CDR3. The CDR3: CASSQAGQPASTDTQYF. The CDR3, as DNA: TGCGCCAGCAGCCAGGCGGGACAGCCAGCTAGCACAGATACGCAGTATTTT. The variable domain in full, with the rest retrieved from reference TRBV5-1 and TRBJ2-3, is KAGVTQTPRYLIKTRGQQVTLSCSPISGHRSVSWYQQTPGQGLQFLFEYFSETQRNKGNFPGRFSGRQFSNSRSEMNVSTLELGDSALYLCASSQAGQPASTDTQYFGPGTRLTVL.

The V and J genes are TRBV6-5 and TRBJ1-3, with 9 bases aligning to TRBD1. From germline, CDR1 is MNHEY and CDR2 SVGAGI. V trimming: 7 bases; J trimming: 7 bases; junction bases outside the gene matches: 8. The CDR3 loop spans 14 amino acids. DNA of the CDR3: TGTGCCAGCAAAGATACAGGGGGCCGGAACACCATATATTTT. Its translation is CASKDTGGRNTIYF.

The genes are TRBV7-3 and TRBJ1-2; D gene unclear. Deletions cut 5 bases from V and 4 bases from J, with 11 bases between. In germline, CDR1 is SGHTA, CDR2 FQGTGA. The length of the CDR3 is 13 residues. The CDR3 DNA sequence: TGTGCCAGCAGCCCGGTCCATGGCTATGGCTACACCTTC. This sequence encodes CASSPVHGYGYTF.

This chain joins TRBV7-9 and TRBJ2-1; 9 nucleotides align to TRBD2. CDR1 is SEHNR and CDR2 is FQNEAQ in the germline V gene (reference sequence). V lost 4 bases to trimming and J lost 2 bases; unmatched junction nucleotides: 3. This CDR3 has 15 residues. The CDR3 is CASSWTSEPYNEQFF. The CDR3, as DNA: TGTGCCAGCAGCTGGACTAGCGAGCCCTACAATGAGCAGTTCTTC.

V gene TRBV7-9 combines with J gene TRBJ1-2, with 9 bases aligning to TRBD1. This CDR3 has 14 amino acids. The V gene's germline CDR1 is SEHNR and CDR2 FQNEAQ (reference sequence). The V gene end was trimmed by 4 bases and the J gene end by 5 bases; junction bases not matched to a gene: 5. The CDR3: CASSSAGTGYGYTF. The CDR3 nucleotides read TGTGCCAGCAGCTCCGCCGGGACAGGGTATGGCTACACCTTC.

The chain combines TRBV24-1 with TRBJ2-1; 9 nucleotides match TRBD1. J lost 0 bases, V lost 7 bases, and 9 bases had no gene match. The CDR3 extends over 17 amino acids. Germline V gene lookup returns CDR1 KGHDR and CDR2 SFDVKD. The CDR3 sequence is CATRDPRTGASYNEQFF. The CDR3 nucleotides are TGTGCCACCAGGGACCCCAGGACAGGGGCCTCCTACAATGAGCAGTTCTTC.

This clone was seen a few times. The J gene is TRBJ2-1, the V gene TRBV2; 9 nucleotides match TRBD2. CDR3 size: 14 residues. Germline CDR1 and CDR2: SNHLY and FYNNEI. The CDR3 protein is CTTATGGGVNEQFF. In nucleotides, the CDR3 is TGTACCACGGCTACCGGCGGGGGGGTCAATGAGCAGTTCTTC.

This chain joins TRBV7-9 and TRBJ2-5; possible D gene TRBD2, 6 bases. The germline gives CDR1 SEHNR, CDR2 FQNEAQ (reference sequence). Trimming removed 11 bases from V and 2 bases from J, with 12 bases in between. This CDR3 contains 12 residues. CDR3 bases: TGTGCCTCGGCGGGGCTGCAAGAGACCCAGTACTTC. Translating gives CASAGLQETQYF.

The CDR3 protein is CASSVAREGNSPLHF. Written as DNA, the CDR3 is TGTGCCAGCAGCGTAGCACGGGAGGGGAATTCACCCCTCCACTTT. The J gene is TRBJ1-6, the V gene TRBV9, with D tentatively TRBD1 (5 bases). Germline CDR1 reads SGDLS; CDR2 reads YYNGEE. The CDR3 has 15 amino acids. The V end was cut by 0 bases, the J end by 7 bases, with 11 bases between.

The V gene is TRBV19, the J gene TRBJ2-3; 8 nucleotides agree with TRBD2. CDR1 and CDR2 from the germline V gene are LNHDA and SQIVND (reference sequence). The CDR3 is 15 amino acids. After removal of 1 base from V and 5 bases from J, the junction contained 5 bases not matched to a gene. The CDR3 DNA reads as TGTGCCAGTAGTATAGGTAGCGGGACGGGAGATACGCAGTATTTT. Protein sequence: CASSIGSGTGDTQYF.

This chain links TRBV6-5 with TRBJ1-5; D is ambiguous. The CDR3 covers 15 residues. The V end lost 6 bases, the J end lost 0 bases, and 12 bases lay between the germline ends. In germline, CDR1 is MNHEY, CDR2 SVGAGI. CDR3 in DNA: TGTGCCAGCAGCTCGGGTGGCTATAGCAATCAGCCCCAGCATTTT. It specifies CASSSGGYSNQPQHF.

The chain links TRBV7-3 to TRBJ2-6; TRBD1 aligns across 7 bases. The germline V gene has CDR1 SGHTA and CDR2 FQGTGA. The V segment lost 5 bases and the J segment 0 bases; nucleotides outside the gene matches: 19. The CDR3 extends over 21 amino acids. The CDR3 DNA follows: TGTGCCAGCAGCCCGGGGACAGTCCTTACAATCCTGAACTCTGGGGCCAACGTCCTGACTTTC. Amino acid sequence: CASSPGTVLTILNSGANVLTF. Full variable domain (remainder filled in from reference TRBV7-3 and TRBJ2-6): GAGVSQTPSNKVTEKGKYVELRCDPISGHTALYWYRQSLGQGPEFLIYFQGTGAADDSGLPNDRFFAVRPEGSVSTLKIQRTERGDSAVYLCASSPGTVLTILNSGANVLTFGAGSRLTVL.

This chain links TRBV6-1 with TRBJ1-5; TRBD1 aligns across 7 bases. Per the germline V gene, CDR1 is MNHNS and CDR2 is SASEGT. The CDR3 sequence is 16 residues long. Germline trimming cut 2 bases from V and 0 bases from J; bases unmatched to any gene: 4. CDR3 amino acids: CASSERDSYSNQPQHF. CDR3 DNA: TGTGCCAGCAGTGAAAGGGACAGTTATAGCAATCAGCCCCAGCATTTT.

J is TRBJ1-2 and V is TRBV11-2; unclear D gene. V was pared by 1 base and J by 0 bases, with 9 bases between. Germline V gene data show CDR1 as SGHAT and CDR2 as FQNNGV. CDR3 length: 15 residues. CDR3 amino acids: CASSLVARSNYGYTF. The CDR3 nucleotides read TGTGCCAGCAGCTTAGTTGCCCGGTCTAACTATGGCTACACCTTC.

This clone was detected once. V is TRBV9 and J is TRBJ1-2; perhaps TRBD1 as D (6 bases). CDR1 is SGDLS and CDR2 is YYNGEE in the germline V gene. Trimming left V 6 bases short and J 1 base short, with 16 bases between. The CDR3 totals 15 residues. The CDR3 region is CASNQAQGFNYGYTF. CDR3 nucleotides: TGTGCCAGCAACCAAGCCCAGGGGTTTAACTATGGCTACACCTTC.

The chain uses TRBV5-4 and TRBJ2-5, with TRBD2 matching 9 bases. After removal of 5 bases from V and 4 bases from J, the junction contained 9 bases not matched to a gene. The germline V gene encodes CDR1 SGHNT and CDR2 YYREEE (reference sequence). The CDR3 contains 15 residues. The CDR3 loop is CASSIRRGGRETQYF. The CDR3 nucleotides read TGTGCCAGCAGTATACGGCGGGGGGGCCGAGAGACCCAGTACTTC.

The chain uses TRBV15 and TRBJ2-7, with D perhaps TRBD1 (5 bases). Between the trimmed V and J ends, which lost 5 bases and 0 bases, there was a span of 8 bases. CDR3 length equals 13 residues. CDR1 is LNHNV, CDR2 YYDKDF, per germline (reference sequence). The CDR3 is CATSHRSSYEQYF. Here the CDR3 DNA reads TGTGCCACCAGCCACAGGTCCTCCTACGAGCAGTACTTC.

The chain joins TRBV19 to TRBJ2-7; D uncertain. With 6 bases removed from V and 0 bases from J, the gap between germline ends came to 12 bases. The length of the CDR3 is 14 residues. Germline-derived CDR1 and CDR2 are LNHDA and SQIVND (reference sequence). This chain's CDR3 is CASSLIPGSYEQYF. The CDR3 region has the DNA TGTGCCAGTAGCCTAATACCGGGCTCCTACGAGCAGTACTTC.

This clone has only one observation. The chain links TRBV5-4 to TRBJ1-4; D gene uncertain. This CDR3 has 14 amino acids. The V end was cut by 0 bases, the J end by 3 bases, with 6 bases between. Germline V gene sequence: CDR1 SGHNT, CDR2 YYREEE (reference sequence). CDR3 coding DNA: TGTGCCAGCAGCTTGGGACGGGCTAATGAAAAACTGTTTTTT. Translating gives CASSLGRANEKLFF.

The J gene is TRBJ1-1, the V gene TRBV19, with D possibly matching TRBD1 (6 bases). Germline assignment: CDR1 LNHDA and CDR2 SQIVND (reference sequence). The CDR3 is 14 residues long. Trimming took 7 bases from V and 1 from J, leaving 13 bases between them. The CDR3 nucleotides are TGTGCCAGTACCCTCGGGGGGCCGAACACTGAAGCTTTCTTT. It encodes CASTLGGPNTEAFF.

The CDR3 DNA is TGTGCCAGCAGCTTGTTTAGGCGAGGCACTGAAGCTTTCTTT. Translated: CASSLFRRGTEAFF. This chain links TRBV5-6 with TRBJ1-1, with D unresolved. The CDR3 contains 14 residues. The V end was cut by 1 base, the J end by 4 bases, with 11 bases between. CDR1 is SGHDT, CDR2 YYEEEE, per germline.

The CDR3 sequence is CASSQGQGSGYTF. CDR3 bases: TGCGCCAGCAGCCAGGGACAGGGGAGCGGCTACACCTTC. V is TRBV4-3 and J is TRBJ1-2; 10 bases agree with TRBD1. CDR1 and CDR2 (germline): LGHNA, YSLEER. This CDR3 is 13 amino acids long. The trim removed 3 bases at V and 8 bases at J, leaving 3 bases unmatched.

The V and J genes are TRBV4-1 and TRBJ1-5; TRBD1 matches at 7 bases. Germline loops: CDR1 MGHRA, CDR2 YSYEKL. With V trimmed by 1 base and J by 0 bases, 6 bases remained unmatched. The CDR3 covers 17 residues. The CDR3 sequence: CASSQVLGQFSNQPQHF. CDR3 nucleotide sequence: TGCGCCAGCAGCCAAGTTTTGGGACAGTTTAGCAATCAGCCCCAGCATTTT.

In nucleotides, the CDR3 is TGTGCCAGCAGCTTGGTTCGGTCACCCCTCCACTTT. Amino acid sequence: CASSLVRSPLHF. The chain joins TRBV5-8 to TRBJ1-6; D gene uncertain. This CDR3 is built from 12 residues. V was trimmed by 0 bases and J by 10 bases, leaving 5 bases between them. Germline V lookup: CDR1 SGHTS, CDR2 YDEGEE.

This clone was counted a single time. This chain uses TRBV11-1 with TRBJ2-1; D is undetermined. The CDR3 is made up of 15 amino acids. From germline, CDR1 is SGHAT and CDR2 FQDESV (reference sequence). Trimming stripped 5 bases from V and 10 bases from J, with 21 bases between. The CDR3 region has the DNA TGTGCCAGCAGCACCGACCCGAGTCCCTACAGCGAGCAGTTCTTC. Its protein is CASSTDPSPYSEQFF. Based on the CDR3 plus reference TRBV11-1 and TRBJ2-1, the full variable domain is EAEVAQSPRYKITEKSQAVAFWCDPISGHATLYWYRQILGQGPELLVQFQDESVVDDSQLPKDRFSAERLKGVDSTLKIQPAELGDSAMYLCASSTDPSPYSEQFFGPGTRLTVL.

The chain has TRBV7-2 and TRBJ2-5, with a possible D match to TRBD1 (7 bases). V dropped 6 bases and J dropped 7 bases, with 21 bases sitting between them. CDR3 length equals 15 residues. CDR1 SGHTA and CDR2 FQGNSA come from the germline V gene. The DNA of the CDR3 is TGTGCCAGCAGGCCCACTACAGGGGCGGAGGGGACCCAGTACTTC. Residues: CASRPTTGAEGTQYF.

V is TRBV4-3 and J is TRBJ1-4, with TRBD1 matching over 10 bases. Trimming removed 4 bases from V and 3 bases from J; junction bases left unmatched: 5. The length of the CDR3 is 16 residues. CDR1 LGHNA and CDR2 YSLEER come from the germline V gene. In DNA, the CDR3 is TGCGCCAGCAGCCTCCGGGACAGGGGCCCTAATGAAAAACTGTTTTTT. This gives the protein CASSLRDRGPNEKLFF.

The chain links TRBV7-2 to TRBJ2-7, with a weak D call TRBD1 (6 bases). The CDR3 length is 14 residues. V was clipped by 5 bases and J by 3 bases, with 14 bases between them. The V gene's germline CDR1 is SGHTA and CDR2 FQGNSA. The CDR3 loop reads CASSPDRYSYEQYF. Here the CDR3 DNA reads TGTGCCAGCAGCCCTGACAGGTATAGCTACGAGCAGTACTTC.